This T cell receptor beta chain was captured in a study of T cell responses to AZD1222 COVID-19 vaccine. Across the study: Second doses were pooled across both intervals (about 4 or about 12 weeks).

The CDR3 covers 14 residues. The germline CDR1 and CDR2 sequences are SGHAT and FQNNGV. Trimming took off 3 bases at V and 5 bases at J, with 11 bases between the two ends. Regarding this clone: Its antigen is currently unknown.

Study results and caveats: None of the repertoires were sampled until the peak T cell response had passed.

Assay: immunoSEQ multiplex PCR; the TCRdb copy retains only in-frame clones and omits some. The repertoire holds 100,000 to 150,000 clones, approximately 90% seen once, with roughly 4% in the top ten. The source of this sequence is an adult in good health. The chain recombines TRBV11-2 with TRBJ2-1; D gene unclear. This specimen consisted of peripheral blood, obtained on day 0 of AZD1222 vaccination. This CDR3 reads CASSFRPDDNEQFF. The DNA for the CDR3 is TGTGCCAGCAGCTTCCGTCCGGACGACAATGAGCAGTTCTTC.